This T cell receptor (beta chain) was documented in a study of immune characterization of retroperitoneal liposarcoma. Per the germline V gene, CDR1 is MNHNY and CDR2 is SVGAGI (reference sequence). This CDR3 region has 16 residues. V dropped 2 bases and J dropped 4; count of bases not matched to a gene: 6. This clonotype is labeled medium-sized. TCRdb independently ran MiXCR on the PCR reads; one entry per CDR3 protein. The repertoire holds several thousand distinct CDR3 sequences, with less than 30% as singletons. The sample consisted of blood. This sequence was found in a male donor with retroperitoneal liposarcoma. The chain is built from TRBV6-6 and TRBJ1-2; 11 bases are shared with TRBD1. DNA for the CDR3: TGTGCCAGCAGTTACCTTCGGACAGGGGGCGGCTATGGCTACACCTTC. It yields the protein CASSYLRTGGGYGYTF.